The present T cell receptor beta chain was sequenced within a study of blood T cell repertoires in COVID-19. Study summary: Sites across the United States, Italy and Spain contributed samples from acute and convalescent COVID-19. T cells, B-cell-depleted T cells, or PBMCs supplied cDNA or gDNA.

Method: immunoSEQ multiplex PCR; TCRdb's copy keeps in-frame clones and lacks some. This table has about 210,000 clones, 75% to 90% appearing once. This clone has a handful of counts. Recruited during active infection, patients (from Seattle) were subsequently followed longitudinally. Sequencing used peripheral blood. This TCR was sampled from a woman between 65 and 79 years old with COVID-19, enrolled during active disease.

CDR3 nucleotide sequence: TGTGCCAGCAGCTTGGCCGGGACACTGAACACCGGGGAGCTGTTTTTT. Protein product: CASSLAGTLNTGELFF. This rearrangement joins TRBV5-4 to TRBJ2-2; possible D gene TRBD1, 6 bases. Germline lookup yields CDR1 SGHNT and CDR2 YYREEE (reference sequence). The CDR3 runs 16 residues. V lost 0 bases and J 1 base, leaving 10 bases between the germline ends.